This TCR beta chain was retrieved from a study of T cell repertoires in cytomegalovirus infection. Study-level background: It was the public TCR beta signatures that indicated both CMV infection and matching HLA type.

From germline, CDR1 is MNHEY and CDR2 SVGEGT. Trimming at V came to 8 bases and at J to 1 base, leaving 7 bases not matched to a gene. The CDR3 spans 15 residues. TCRdb used MiXCR to reprocess the reads, holding one entry per CDR3 protein. The sample shows 350,000 to 450,000 distinct CDR3 sequences, over 15% of them seen only once. In this sample, this clonotype turned up a few times. The TCR was taken from a human donor in good health (CMV status not recorded). Some clones in this sample may be carry-over from other donors' samples. Sequencing was done on a sample of PBMCs. The V call is TRBV6-2 or TRBV6-3, the J call TRBJ2-1; 8 bases line up with TRBD2. The CDR3 nucleotides read TGTGCCAGCGGGAACGGGAGGGGGTCCTACAATGAGCAGTTCTTC. Translation gives CASGNGRGSYNEQFF.